A selection of T cell receptor beta chains follows, all from one sample in a study of blood T cell repertoires in COVID-19. Repertoires were generated with immunoSEQ multiplex PCR, while TCRdb's copy carries only in-frame clones and drops some. The sample carries over 100,000 clones, around 90% recorded once. Sequencing was carried out using peripheral blood. Receptors were obtained from a woman aged 45-59 years with COVID-19, enrolled during active disease. CDR3s include the opening cysteine and the closing phenylalanine or tryptophan. D genes are given only for firm matches. Clone sizes are given selectively: once, few, many, or a class where the clone is expanded.

V gene,clone size,D gene,J gene,CDR3 protein,CDR3 DNA
TRBV5-6,-,TRBD2,TRBJ2-1,CASGLAGAATINEQFF,TGTGCCAGCGGACTAGCGGGTGCCGCCACGATCAATGAGCAGTTCTTC
TRBV6-6,-,TRBD1,TRBJ2-7,CASTSGQGAVYEQYF,TGTGCCAGCACTTCCGGGCAGGGGGCTGTCTACGAGCAGTACTTC
TRBV7-2,-,-,TRBJ2-1,CASSLTPYNEQFF,TGTGCCAGCAGCTTAACACCTTACAATGAGCAGTTCTTC
TRBV5-1,-,TRBD2,TRBJ2-5,CASSSGLDQETQYF,TGCGCCAGCAGCTCCGGACTAGACCAAGAGACCCAGTACTTC
TRBV3-1/TRBV3-2,many,-,TRBJ2-7,CASSQGQNPREQYF,TGTGCCAGCAGCCAAGGACAGAACCCCCGCGAGCAGTACTTC
TRBV7-9,-,TRBD2,TRBJ2-1,CASSLIAGGTYNEQFF,TGTGCCAGCAGCTTAATAGCGGGGGGTACCTACAATGAGCAGTTCTTC
TRBV6-4,once,TRBD2,TRBJ2-2,CASSVRAGANTGELFF,TGTGCCAGCAGTGTTCGAGCGGGGGCGAACACCGGGGAGCTGTTTTTT
TRBV9,once,TRBD2,TRBJ2-5,CASSTQAGGLETQYF,TGTGCCAGCAGCACACAAGCGGGGGGGCTAGAGACCCAGTACTTC
TRBV11-3,-,TRBD2,TRBJ2-5,CASSWVGGAQETQYF,TGTGCCAGCAGCTGGGTCGGGGGGGCTCAGGAGACCCAGTACTTC
TRBV10-2,-,-,TRBJ1-6,CASSEQGPSPLHF,TGCGCCAGCAGTGAGCAGGGTCCTTCACCCCTCCACTTT
TRBV12-3/TRBV12-4,-,-,TRBJ1-4,CASSFSREKLFF,TGTGCCAGCAGTTTTAGTCGCGAAAAACTGTTTTTT
TRBV9,-,-,TRBJ1-2,CASSVDGGSGYTF,TGTGCCAGCAGCGTAGACGGCGGCAGCGGCTACACCTTC
TRBV6-5,-,-,TRBJ2-7,CASIMTGSSYEQYF,TGTGCCAGCATTATGACAGGTAGCTCCTACGAGCAGTACTTC
TRBV30,-,-,TRBJ1-6,CASSWGHPDGWPLHF,TGTGCCTCATCGTGGGGACATCCGGATGGTTGGCCCCTCCACTTT
TRBV2,once,-,TRBJ2-1,CASSERRANEQFF,TGTGCCAGCAGTGAGAGGAGAGCCAATGAGCAGTTCTTC
TRBV30,once,TRBD1,TRBJ1-6,CAYGTVFANSPLHF,TGTGCTTATGGGACAGTCTTCGCCAATTCACCCCTCCACTTT
TRBV2,-,-,TRBJ1-1,CASSESGRQGTEAFF,TGTGCCAGCAGTGAAAGTGGTCGGCAGGGCACTGAAGCTTTCTTT
TRBV30,-,-,TRBJ2-3,CAWGMGGVIDTQYF,TGTGCCTGGGGAATGGGCGGGGTCATTGATACGCAGTATTTT
TRBV7-8,-,TRBD2,TRBJ2-1,CATEKASGGKSSYNEQFF,TGTGCCACCGAGAAAGCTAGCGGGGGGAAAAGCTCCTACAATGAGCAGTTCTTC
TRBV15,-,-,TRBJ1-3,CATSRDRGNSGNTIYF,TGTGCCACCAGCAGAGACAGGGGAAACTCTGGAAACACCATATATTTT
TRBV10-3,few,-,TRBJ2-7,CAISADSYEQYF,TGTGCCATCAGTGCCGACAGCTACGAGCAGTACTTC
TRBV10-3,-,-,TRBJ2-7,CAISGKQGGMSYEQYF,TGTGCCATCAGCGGTAAACAGGGTGGAATGTCCTACGAGCAGTACTTC
TRBV7-2,-,TRBD2,TRBJ2-5,CASSPRTSGGLQETQYF,TGTGCCAGCAGCCCGCGGACTAGCGGGGGTCTCCAAGAGACCCAGTACTTC
TRBV24-1,-,-,TRBJ2-2,CATSEPTMNTGELFF,TGTGCCACCAGTGAGCCTACGATGAACACCGGGGAGCTGTTTTTT
TRBV2,-,TRBD2,TRBJ2-7,CASRGGDSYEQYF,TGTGCCAGCAGGGGGGGGGACTCCTACGAGCAGTACTTC
TRBV7-2,-,-,TRBJ1-2,CASSPSGRVGYTF,TGTGCCAGCAGCCCTAGTGGCAGGGTTGGATACACCTTC
TRBV10-3,-,TRBD1,TRBJ2-7,CAISAGTGGAYEQYF,TGTGCCATCAGTGCCGGGACAGGGGGGGCTTACGAGCAGTACTTC
TRBV5-5,-,-,TRBJ1-1,CASSLLFSVDTEAFF,TGTGCCAGCAGCTTGCTCTTCTCGGTAGACACTGAAGCTTTCTTT
TRBV5-1,once,TRBD1,TRBJ2-7,CASSLSPGQGGEQYF,TGCGCCAGCAGCTTGAGTCCGGGACAGGGCGGCGAGCAGTACTTC
TRBV7-2,once,TRBD1,TRBJ1-5,CASSLGTGWQPQHF,TGTGCCAGCAGCTTAGGGACAGGGTGGCAGCCCCAGCATTTT
TRBV7-9,once,-,TRBJ2-3,CASNLQLSGTDTQYF,TGTGCCAGCAACCTCCAGCTCAGCGGTACGGATACGCAGTATTTT
TRBV5-5,few,-,TRBJ1-5,CASSFQGDYSNQPQHF,TGTGCCAGCAGCTTTCAAGGGGACTATAGCAATCAGCCCCAGCATTTT